The entry below describes one TCR beta chain. The junction does not match germline at one end; this may be a read error. This specimen belongs to a study of CD8 T cells in Susac syndrome. Random hexamers served to reverse transcribe roughly 0.5 to 1 ug RNA. An immunoSEQ multiplex PCR amplified TCR beta CDR3 over 54 Vbeta and 13 Jbeta. TCRdb independently ran MiXCR on the immunoSEQ multiplex PCR reads; one entry per CDR3 protein. The table has 130,000 or so distinct CDR3 sequences, about 93% seen once. The length of the CDR3 is 14 residues. Both CD4+ and CD8+ T cells were negatively isolated, and TEMRA cells underwent FACS enrichment.

This TCR was sampled from a human donor in good health. The chain combines TRBV12-3 or TRBV12-4 with TRBJ2-1, with TRBD2 identical over 8 bases. Source material: CD4+ T cells from PBMCs. The CDR3 DNA is TGTGCCAGCAGTGTAGCGGGATCCTACAATGAGCAGTTCTTC. Translated, it gives CASSVAGSYNEQFF.